The 19 T cell receptor beta chains below all came from one sample that was sequenced in a study of tumor-infiltrating lymphocytes in primary liver carcinoma. Taking about 18-31 mg of unsorted bulk tissue, the authors co-extracted RNA and DNA. Researchers generated TCR beta cDNA from around 510 ng of total RNA, relying on a constant-region primer. A slightly modified ARM-PCR protocol with three nested multiplex PCR rounds produced these TCR beta libraries. A C-beta reverse primer and TRBV1-TRBV30 forward primers served in each of the first two PCR rounds, at roughly 10 cycles apiece. One entry per CDR3 protein, called by TCRdb with MiXCR from the multiplex PCR reads. The sample yields fewer than 80,000 distinct CDR3 sequences, 69% seen once. Sequencing was performed on tumor-adjacent normal liver tissue. The receptors originated from a man aged 35 to 55 with primary liver carcinoma and hepatitis B virus infection.

Turning to this clonotype: The junction departs from germline at one end; a sequencing error may be responsible. This chain uses TRBV14 with TRBJ2-7; 8 bases line up with TRBD1. Germline V gene data show CDR1 as SGHDN and CDR2 as FVKESK. CDR3 size: 15 residues. Here the CDR3 DNA reads TGTGCCTGCAGCCAAGGACCGGGACAGGTCTACGAGCAGTATTTC. Its protein is CACSQGPGQVYEQYF.

The genes are TRBV28 and TRBJ2-7, with D tentatively TRBD2 (6 bases). V lost 5 bases, J lost 9 bases, and 20 bases lay in between. There are 14 residues in the CDR3. Germline V gene data show CDR1 as MDHEN and CDR2 as SYDVKM. The CDR3 loop is CASSPLAGDYWQYF. In nucleotides, the CDR3 is TGTGCCAGCAGTCCACTAGCTGGAGACTACTGGCAGTACTTC.

About this clonotype itself: Lacking the conserved final phenylalanine or tryptophan, this CDR3 likely reflects a read error. The DNA is omitted, as the CDR3 cannot be located on it reliably, and the CDR3 follows TCRdb's listing. V is TRBV6-2 or TRBV6-3 and J is TRBJ2-7. The CDR3 is 11 residues long, ends included. CDR1 and CDR2 from the germline V gene are MNHEY and SVGEGT. The CDR3: CASSFRFEHYL.

V gene TRBV7-9 combines with J gene TRBJ2-7, with TRBD2 identical over 15 bases. The length of the CDR3 is 15 residues. CDR1 is SEHNR, CDR2 FQNEAQ, per germline (reference sequence). The ends lost 7 bases at V and 6 bases at J; junction bases unmatched: 7. CDR3 amino acids: CASTWGLAGGFEQYF. In nucleotides, the CDR3 is TGTGCCAGCACCTGGGGACTAGCGGGGGGTTTCGAGCAGTACTTC.

This clonotype is medium-sized by share. The chain joins TRBV11-2 to TRBJ2-3; 7 nucleotides match TRBD1. Germline loops: CDR1 SGHAT, CDR2 FQNNGV. V was clipped by 4 bases and J by 7 bases; unmatched bases: 5. The CDR3 covers 13 residues. The CDR3 DNA follows: TGTGCCAGCAGCTACGACAGGGTGTATACGCAGTATTTT. Its translation is CASSYDRVYTQYF.

This clonotype was recorded at least ten times. The V gene is TRBV10-3, the J gene TRBJ1-1; D not certain. From germline, CDR1 is ENHRY and CDR2 SYGVKD. The CDR3 covers 13 residues. With 0 bases removed from V and 6 bases from J, the gap between germline ends came to 8 bases. This chain's CDR3 is CAISESGSAEAFF. The CDR3 DNA reads as TGTGCCATCAGTGAGTCTGGTTCAGCTGAAGCTTTCTTT.

V gene TRBV27 combines with J gene TRBJ2-3, with TRBD1 matching over 9 bases. Unmatched junction bases numbered 7, after V lost 5 bases and J lost 1 base. Germline CDR1 reads MNHEY; CDR2 reads SMNVEV (reference sequence). The CDR3 length is 16 residues. In DNA, the CDR3 is TGTGCCAGCAGTCTCTGGACAGGGGCGGGCACAGATACGCAGTATTTT. Its protein product is CASSLWTGAGTDTQYF.

Comments on this clonotype: The conserved closing phenylalanine or tryptophan is absent in this CDR3, likely reflecting a read error. The V call is TRBV13, the J call TRBJ2-7; no definite D call. Germline CDR1 reads PRHDT; CDR2 reads FYEKMQ (reference sequence). V dropped 6 bases and J dropped 7 bases, with 13 bases sitting between them. This CDR3 has 12 amino acids. CDR3 coding DNA: TGTGCCAGCAGTTGGCCGTCCGTGGAGCAGTACATC. It codes for CASSWPSVEQYI.

The chain joins TRBV6-6 to TRBJ2-3; D ambiguous. V was trimmed by 11 bases and J by 9 bases, leaving 18 bases between them. Germline CDR1 reads MNHNY; CDR2 reads SVGAGI (reference sequence). This CDR3 contains 12 residues. The CDR3, as DNA: TGTGCCTGCAATCTAGGAAAGGAGACGCAGTATTTT. This codes for CACNLGKETQYF.

This chain uses TRBV4-3 with TRBJ1-5; D tentatively fits TRBD1 or TRBD2 (5 bases each). Matching the DNA end better, TRBJ2-3 makes the J call doubtful. The germline CDR1 and CDR2 sequences are LGHNA and YSLEER. This CDR3 spans 15 amino acids. The CDR3 spells CANSPIEGSNQPQYF. The CDR3 nucleotides are TGCGCCAACAGTCCCATAGAGGGGAGCAATCAGCCTCAGTATTTT.

This clonotype was recorded once. A much larger clonotype is one base distant, so this may be a read error. This chain joins TRBV11-2 and TRBJ2-3; TRBD1 might be the D (5 bases). Germline lookup yields CDR1 SGHAT and CDR2 FQNNGV. This CDR3 comprises 14 residues. The CDR3 DNA follows: TGTACCAGCAGCCTCCAGGGCCGGGTAGATACGCAGTATTTT. It codes for CTSSLQGRVDTQYF.

For this clonotype: This may come from a read error, since a much larger clone is one base off. The CDR3 bases are TGTGCCAACAGTCCCGGGACAGACCTCTACAATGAGCAGTTCTTC. Encoded protein: CANSPGTDLYNEQFF. The chain employs TRBV28 and TRBJ2-1, with TRBD1 identical over 7 bases. Germline V gives CDR1 MDHEN, CDR2 SYDVKM. This CDR3 has 15 residues.

For this clonotype: A junction boundary mismatches the germline segment, possibly from a read error. This chain uses TRBV11-2 with TRBJ2-5; weak D call: TRBD2 (5 bases). The CDR3 runs to 18 residues. The germline V gene has CDR1 SGHAT and CDR2 FQNNGV. The CDR3 DNA is TGTGCCAGCATCTTAGTGAGGCTAGCCCTGGGAAAAAAAGAGACCCAGTATTTC. Its translation is CASILVRLALGKKETQYF.

In the case of this clonotype: Since the CDR3 does not end with the conserved phenylalanine or tryptophan, this likely comes from a read error. The limits of the CDR3 on the DNA are not certain, so only TCRdb's listed CDR3 is given. The chain uses TRBV6-6 and TRBJ2-3; TRBD2, the table's D call, lacks a check against the DNA. Germline V gene lookup returns CDR1 MNHNY and CDR2 SVGAGI (reference sequence). The CDR3 numbers 17 amino acids, ends counted. The CDR3 sequence: CASSYSALAGAPDTHYY.

A note on this clonotype: The conserved final phenylalanine or tryptophan is absent from the CDR3, which likely points to a read error. The chain links TRBV4-3 to TRBJ2-7; possibly TRBD2 for D (6 bases). This CDR3 comprises 15 residues. Germline V CDR1 and CDR2: LGHNA, YSLEER. CDR3 DNA sequence: TGCGCCAGCATCCAAGATCGGGAGACTCTCCACGAGCAGTACTTA. Its protein is CASIQDRETLHEQYL.

The V and J genes are TRBV6-1 and TRBJ2-1; 9 positions match TRBD2. The CDR3 spans 13 residues. Germline trimming cut 7 bases from V and 10 bases from J; bases unmatched to any gene: 8. Germline assignment: CDR1 MNHNS and CDR2 SASEGT. The CDR3 region is CASITSGRHEQFF. The CDR3 DNA sequence: TGTGCCAGCATTACAAGCGGGAGGCACGAGCAGTTCTTC.

The CDR3 reads CASSSQGEPNYGYTF. The CDR3 DNA reads TGTGCCAGTTCGAGTCAAGGGGAACCTAACTATGGCTACACCTTC. The chain couples TRBV6-5 to TRBJ1-2; weak D call: TRBD1 (5 bases). CDR3 length: 15 residues. Trimming removed 9 bases at V and 0 bases at J, with 17 bases between. Germline CDR1 is MNHEY and CDR2 is SVGAGI.

The J gene is TRBJ2-5, the V gene TRBV29-1; 8 bases line up with TRBD1. Germline V gives CDR1 SQVTM, CDR2 ANQGSEA. The CDR3 runs 15 residues. J gave up 9 bases and V 4 bases, and 16 bases lay outside the gene matches. In DNA, the CDR3 is TGCAGCGTTGGGGGGACAGGACCTCCGAGGGAGGCCCAGTACTTC. Amino acid sequence: CSVGGTGPPREAQYF.

A remark on this clonotype: It is likely a read error, because the conserved phenylalanine at the end of the CDR3 is missing. The DNA is left out, because the CDR3 cannot be placed on it with certainty; the CDR3 is given as TCRdb lists it. V usage is TRBV12-3 or TRBV12-4 and J usage is TRBJ2-5. Termini included, the CDR3 measures 14 amino acids. The CDR3 sequence: CASAQAQSQETQYL.